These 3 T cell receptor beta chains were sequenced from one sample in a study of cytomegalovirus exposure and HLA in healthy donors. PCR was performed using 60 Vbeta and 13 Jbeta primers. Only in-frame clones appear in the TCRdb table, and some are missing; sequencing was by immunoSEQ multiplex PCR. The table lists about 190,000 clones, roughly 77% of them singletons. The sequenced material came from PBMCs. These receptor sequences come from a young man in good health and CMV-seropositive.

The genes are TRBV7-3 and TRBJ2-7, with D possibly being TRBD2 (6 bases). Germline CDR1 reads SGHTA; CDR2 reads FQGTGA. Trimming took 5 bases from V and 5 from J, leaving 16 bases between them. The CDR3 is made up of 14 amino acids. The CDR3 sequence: CASSLQAGTDEQYF. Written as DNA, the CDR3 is TGTGCCAGCAGCCTCCAGGCGGGGACTGACGAGCAGTACTTC.

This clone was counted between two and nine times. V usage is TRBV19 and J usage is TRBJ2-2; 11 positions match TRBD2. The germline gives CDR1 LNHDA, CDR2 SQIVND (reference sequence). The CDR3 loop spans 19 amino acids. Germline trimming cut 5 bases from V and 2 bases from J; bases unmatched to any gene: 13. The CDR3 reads CASSHPRGLAALNTGELFF. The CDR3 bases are TGTGCCAGTAGTCACCCCCGGGGACTAGCGGCTTTAAACACCGGGGAGCTGTTTTTT. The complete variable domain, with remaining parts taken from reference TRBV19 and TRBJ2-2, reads DGGITQSPKYLFRKEGQNVTLSCEQNLNHDAMYWYRQDPGQGLRLIYYSQIVNDFQKGDIAEGYSVSREKKESFPLTVTSAQKNPTAFYLCASSHPRGLAALNTGELFFGEGSRLTVL.

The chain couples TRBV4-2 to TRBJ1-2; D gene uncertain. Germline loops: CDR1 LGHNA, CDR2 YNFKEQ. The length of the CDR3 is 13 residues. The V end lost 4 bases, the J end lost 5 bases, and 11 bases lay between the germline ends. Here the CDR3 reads CASSLDGSYGYTF. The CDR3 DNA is TGTGCCAGCAGCCTCGACGGGAGTTATGGCTACACCTTC.